The 8 T cell receptor beta chains reported below all come from one sample, sequenced in a study of blood T cell repertoires in COVID-19. Generated by immunoSEQ multiplex PCR, the TCRdb table keeps only in-frame clones and is missing some. Of under 300,000 clones listed, roughly 90% are singletons. Sequences were obtained from peripheral blood. The receptors here all came from a woman aged 40 to 50 who had recovered from COVID-19.

CDR3 DNA sequence: TGTGCCAGCAGCTTAGTCGGACAGAGCTCTGGAAACACCATATATTTT. Amino acids: CASSLVGQSSGNTIYF. The genes are TRBV7-9 and TRBJ1-3, with a tentative D call TRBD1 (6 bases). The CDR3 spans 16 residues. The germline V gene has CDR1 SEHNR and CDR2 FQNEAQ (reference sequence). Trimming stripped 1 base from V and 0 bases from J, with 10 bases between.

The chain has TRBV30 and TRBJ1-4; D uncertain. CDR3 size: 13 residues. The germline V gene encodes CDR1 GTSNPN and CDR2 SVGIG (reference sequence). V was pared by 0 bases and J by 7 bases, with 9 bases between. CDR3 sequence (DNA): TGTGCCTGGAGTGTACTAATGGGTGAAAAACTGTTTTTT. It specifies CAWSVLMGEKLFF. The full variable domain, rest sourced from reference TRBV30 and TRBJ1-4, is SQTIHQWPATLVQPVGSPLSLECTVEGTSNPNLYWYRQAAGRGLQLLFYSVGIGQISSEVPQNLSASRPQDRQFILSSKKLLLSDSGFYLCAWSVLMGEKLFFGSGTQLSVL.

V is TRBV30 and J is TRBJ2-1; 8 bases are shared with TRBD2. This CDR3 comprises 13 residues. V lost 2 bases, J lost 10 bases, and 7 bases stayed unmatched. Germline lookup yields CDR1 GTSNPN and CDR2 SVGIG (reference sequence). Written as DNA, the CDR3 is TGTGCCTGGAGTTTCTCTACTAGCGGCGAGCAGTTCTTC. Translating gives CAWSFSTSGEQFF.

V and J are TRBV5-6 and TRBJ1-6, with 9 bases identical to TRBD1. The CDR3 runs 15 residues. The V gene's germline CDR1 is SGHDT and CDR2 YYEEEE. The J segment lost 5 bases and the V segment lost 0 bases, leaving 0 bases of the junction unmatched. This chain's CDR3 is CASSLGDRDNSPLHF. The CDR3 DNA reads TGTGCCAGCAGCTTGGGGGACAGGGATAATTCACCCCTCCACTTT.

The chain has TRBV28 and TRBJ1-5; D is unclear. The CDR3 totals 16 residues. Germline V gene data show CDR1 as MDHEN and CDR2 as SYDVKM. Trimming left V 1 base short and J 2 bases short, with 12 bases between. The CDR3 nucleotides read TGTGCCAGCAGTTTATCGGGGTTCGTGGGCAATCAGCCCCAGCATTTT. It is translated as CASSLSGFVGNQPQHF.

This chain uses TRBV28 with TRBJ2-7; D is perhaps TRBD2 (7 bases). Germline V gives CDR1 MDHEN, CDR2 SYDVKM. Trimming left V 5 bases short and J 4 bases short, with 18 bases between. This CDR3 spans 15 amino acids. The CDR3 region has the DNA TGTGCCAGCAGTCCCCCCGGGGGGCGCGTATACGAGCAGTACTTC. Its translation: CASSPPGGRVYEQYF. Full variable domain (rest looked up from reference TRBV28 and TRBJ2-7): DVKVTQSSRYLVKRTGEKVFLECVQDMDHENMFWYRQDPGLGLRLIYFSYDVKMKEKGDIPEGYSVSREKKERFSLILESASTNQTSMYLCASSPPGGRVYEQYFGPGTRLTVT.

This rearrangement joins TRBV21-1 to TRBJ2-3; the table's TRBD2 call for D was not verified on the DNA. TRBV21-1 is termed a pseudogene. The CDR3 has 20 amino acids. The CDR3 loop is CASSNWTSGRGAVSTDTQYF. The DNA for the CDR3 is TGTGCCAGCAGCAACTGGACTAGCGGGAGGGGGGCGGTAAGCACAGATACGCAGTATTTT.

The chain combines TRBV28 with TRBJ2-5, with 9 nucleotides matching TRBD1. The CDR3 loop spans 15 amino acids. The germline V gene has CDR1 MDHEN and CDR2 SYDVKM. The ends lost 5 bases at V and 3 bases at J; junction bases unmatched: 7. For the CDR3, the DNA is TGTGCCAGCAGTGGGTTGGACAGGGGTGAAGAGACCCAGTACTTC. Translation gives CASSGLDRGEETQYF.